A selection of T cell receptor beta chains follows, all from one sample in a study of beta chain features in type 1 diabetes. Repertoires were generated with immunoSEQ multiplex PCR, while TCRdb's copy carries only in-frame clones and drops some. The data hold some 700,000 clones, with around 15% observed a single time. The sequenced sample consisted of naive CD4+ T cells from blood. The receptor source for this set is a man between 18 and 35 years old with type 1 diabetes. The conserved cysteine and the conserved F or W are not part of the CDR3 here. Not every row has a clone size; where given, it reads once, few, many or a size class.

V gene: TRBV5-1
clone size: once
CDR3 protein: ASSLAAGLSYEQY

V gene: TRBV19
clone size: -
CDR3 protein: ASSTAGTGVYEQY

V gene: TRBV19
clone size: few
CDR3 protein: ASSGLSSYNEQF

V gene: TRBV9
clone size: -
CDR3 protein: ASSVEDSLGMNTEAF

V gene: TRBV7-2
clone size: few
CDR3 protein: ASSLGRTGGGTAGELF

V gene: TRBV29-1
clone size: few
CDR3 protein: SARGAGVTGELF

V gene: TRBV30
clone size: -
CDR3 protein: AWSVWGPQPY

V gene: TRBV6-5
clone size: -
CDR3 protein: ASSLGPGSAEAF

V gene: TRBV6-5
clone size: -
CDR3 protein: ASSYSRDGAQY

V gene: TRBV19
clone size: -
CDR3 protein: ASSIKGDSNQPQH

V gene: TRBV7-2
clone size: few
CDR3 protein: ASSNGQGEDTQY

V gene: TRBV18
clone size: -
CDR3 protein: ASSPQGREQY

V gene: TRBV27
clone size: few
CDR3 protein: ASSLSRQEDFYGYT

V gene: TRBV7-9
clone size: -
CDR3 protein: ASSRTLAQETQY

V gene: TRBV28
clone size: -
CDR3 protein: ASSFQHYGYT

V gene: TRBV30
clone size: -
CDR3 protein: AGTYSGYGYT

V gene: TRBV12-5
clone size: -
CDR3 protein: ASGLSDSANYGYT

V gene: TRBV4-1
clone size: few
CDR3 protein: ASSQDVVGAGANVLT

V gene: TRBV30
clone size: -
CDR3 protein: AWRFAGVYEQY

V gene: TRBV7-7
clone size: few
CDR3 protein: ASSLTGGFTDTQY

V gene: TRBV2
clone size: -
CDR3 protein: ASSEASGGETQY

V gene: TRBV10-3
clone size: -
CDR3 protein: AISGTGGIPETQY

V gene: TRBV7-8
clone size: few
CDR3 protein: ASSPAGGRTEAF

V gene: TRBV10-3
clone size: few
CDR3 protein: AISESRTLNTEAF

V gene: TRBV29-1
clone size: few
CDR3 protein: SVAPGGRATNTEAF

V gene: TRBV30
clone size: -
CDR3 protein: AYSGQSTNEKLF

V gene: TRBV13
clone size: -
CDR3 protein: ASSKNRVRTEAF

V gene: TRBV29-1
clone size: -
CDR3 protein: SVRTENTEAF

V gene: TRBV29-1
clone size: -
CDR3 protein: SARWERLNLNTEAF

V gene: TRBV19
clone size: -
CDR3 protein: ASSPEGTGDSYNEQF

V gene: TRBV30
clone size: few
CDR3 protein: AWRRHSTDTQY

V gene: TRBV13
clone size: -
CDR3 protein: ASSQTSGGADEQF

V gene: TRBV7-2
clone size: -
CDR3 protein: ASSLEPRWTQY

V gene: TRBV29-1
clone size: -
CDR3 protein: SASGTKYNEQF

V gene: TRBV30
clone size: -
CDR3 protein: AWSSIANTEAF

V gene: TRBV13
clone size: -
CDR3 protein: ASRTEGGNYGYT

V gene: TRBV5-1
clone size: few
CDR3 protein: ASSLGLTELNTEAF

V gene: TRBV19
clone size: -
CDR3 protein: ASSLVAEAF

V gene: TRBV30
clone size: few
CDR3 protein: AWNRDPRDSPLH

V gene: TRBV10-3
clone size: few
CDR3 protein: AIAGLAGAAGRTDTQY